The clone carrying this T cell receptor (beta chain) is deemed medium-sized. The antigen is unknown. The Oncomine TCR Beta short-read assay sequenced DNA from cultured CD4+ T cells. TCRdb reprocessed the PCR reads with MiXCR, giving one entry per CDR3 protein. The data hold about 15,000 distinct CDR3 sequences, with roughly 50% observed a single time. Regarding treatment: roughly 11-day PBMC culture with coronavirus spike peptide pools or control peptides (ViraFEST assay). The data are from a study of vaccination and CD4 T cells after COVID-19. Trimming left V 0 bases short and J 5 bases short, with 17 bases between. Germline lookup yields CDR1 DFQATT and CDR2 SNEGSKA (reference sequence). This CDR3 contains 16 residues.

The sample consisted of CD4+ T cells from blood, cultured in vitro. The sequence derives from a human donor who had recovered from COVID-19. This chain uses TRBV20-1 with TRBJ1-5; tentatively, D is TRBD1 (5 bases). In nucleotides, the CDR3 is TGCAGTGCTAGAGATCCGAGGAGGGGTAAAGATCAGCCCCAGCATTTT. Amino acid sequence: CSARDPRRGKDQPQHF.